Presented here are 14 T cell receptor beta chains from one specimen sequenced in a study of identical twins. TCRdb re-called the 5' RACE reads through MiXCR, storing one row per CDR3 protein. The sample lists 700,000 to 950,000 distinct CDR3 sequences, 10% to 15% occurring once. Separately, the same data were catalogued under a study of yellow fever vaccine responses in identical twins.

Material: PBMCs. The receptors were sampled from a woman aged 18-29 years in good health.

This clonotype was detected only a few times. The gene calls are TRBV24-1 and TRBJ2-1; 10 bases line up with TRBD1. There are 14 residues in the CDR3. V shed 7 bases and J 5 bases; nucleotides not matched to a gene: 4. Germline-derived CDR1 and CDR2 are KGHDR and SFDVKD. The CDR3 nucleotides read TGTGCCACCAGAGGGACAGGGGAGCACAATGAGCAGTTCTTC. Protein: CATRGTGEHNEQFF.

The chain has TRBV20-1 and TRBJ2-1, with 12 nucleotides matching TRBD2. CDR1 and CDR2 (germline): DFQATT, SNEGSKA (reference sequence). The length of the CDR3 is 19 residues. The ends lost 4 bases at V and 4 bases at J; junction bases unmatched: 17. CDR3 protein: CSAIQGGLAGGPLYNEQFF. CDR3 sequence (DNA): TGCAGTGCTATTCAAGGGGGGCTAGCGGGGGGGCCCCTATACAATGAGCAGTTCTTC.

This clonotype has at least ten counts. CDR3 nucleotide sequence: TGTGCCAGCAGTCTGACTAGCGGGGTCACAGATACGCAGTATTTT. It specifies CASSLTSGVTDTQYF. This chain joins TRBV7-6 and TRBJ2-3, with 11 bases fitting TRBD2. After removal of 6 bases from V and 2 bases from J, the junction contained 4 bases not matched to a gene. Germline assignment: CDR1 SGHVS and CDR2 FNYEAQ. The CDR3 extends over 15 amino acids.

This clonotype was counted ten times or more. The rearrangement links TRBV20-1 to TRBJ2-1; D remains ambiguous. Germline V CDR1 and CDR2: DFQATT, SNEGSKA (reference sequence). Between the trimmed V and J ends, which lost 4 bases and 6 bases, there was a span of 10 bases. The CDR3 is made up of 12 amino acids. CDR3 in DNA: TGCAGTGCTATACAAAATCTCAATGAGCAGTTCTTC. Its protein is CSAIQNLNEQFF.

This clonotype was seen repeatedly, ten times or more. The V call is TRBV9, the J call TRBJ1-1; D is perhaps TRBD1 (5 bases). The V end was cut by 0 bases, the J end by 1 base, with 10 bases between. CDR3 length: 15 amino acids. The germline V gene encodes CDR1 SGDLS and CDR2 YYNGEE. The CDR3 is CASSVVPGENTEAFF. The DNA of the CDR3 is TGTGCCAGCAGCGTAGTCCCGGGGGAGAACACTGAAGCTTTCTTT.

This clonotype was observed many times. The J gene is TRBJ1-1, the V gene TRBV5-1, with a weak D call TRBD1 (5 bases). CDR1 and CDR2 from the germline V gene are SGHRS and YFSETQ. V gave up 6 bases and J gave up 7 bases, with 13 bases separating them. The CDR3 runs 12 residues. This chain's CDR3 is CASTIRGIEAFF. CDR3 coding DNA: TGCGCCAGCACCATTCGGGGGATTGAAGCTTTCTTT.

The J gene is TRBJ1-2, the V gene TRBV11-2; maybe TRBD1 (5 bases). The length of the CDR3 is 15 residues. Per the germline V gene, CDR1 is SGHAT and CDR2 is FQNNGV. V lost 1 base and J lost 7, with 16 bases in between. This CDR3 reads CASSLGGLTGRGYTF. The DNA of the CDR3 is TGTGCCAGCAGCTTAGGGGGGTTGACCGGGCGTGGCTACACCTTC.

V is TRBV4-1 and J is TRBJ2-3, with 11 bases lining up with TRBD2. Looked up from germline, CDR1 is MGHRA and CDR2 is YSYEKL. This CDR3 region has 15 residues. V shed 2 bases, J shed 6 bases, and the junction held 4 bases outside the gene matches. CDR3 DNA sequence: TGCGCCAGCAGCCAATTAGCGGGAGGGATTGATACGCAGTATTTT. Residues: CASSQLAGGIDTQYF.

This clonotype was counted between two and nine times. V and J are TRBV6-2 or TRBV6-3 and TRBJ2-1, with 13 positions matching TRBD2. CDR1 and CDR2 (germline): MNHEY, SVGEGT. The J segment lost 5 bases and the V segment lost 6 bases, leaving 4 bases of the junction unmatched. CDR3 length: 15 residues. The CDR3 DNA follows: TGTGCCAGCAGCGCCACTAGCGGGAGGGACAATGAGCAGTTCTTC. Its protein product is CASSATSGRDNEQFF.

This clonotype has a handful of counts. The chain combines TRBV5-1 with TRBJ2-1; TRBD2 matches at 15 bases. V lost 5 bases and J lost 0; bases outside the gene matches: 6. The CDR3 runs 18 residues. Germline CDR1 is SGHRS and CDR2 is YFSETQ. This CDR3 reads CASSRTSGGASSYNEQFF. CDR3 coding DNA: TGCGCCAGCAGTCGGACTAGCGGGGGGGCGAGCTCCTACAATGAGCAGTTCTTC. Combining the CDR3 with reference TRBV5-1 and TRBJ2-1 gives the whole variable domain KAGVTQTPRYLIKTRGQQVTLSCSPISGHRSVSWYQQTPGQGLQFLFEYFSETQRNKGNFPGRFSGRQFSNSRSEMNVSTLELGDSALYLCASSRTSGGASSYNEQFFGPGTRLTVL.

This clonotype was seen many times. The junction departs from the called germline gene at one end, perhaps through a read error. CDR3 region: CASSLGTSGSSYNEQFF. The CDR3 region has the DNA TGTGCCAGCAGCTTAGGGACTAGCGGGAGCTCCTACAATGAGCAGTTCTTC. The chain has TRBV5-1 and TRBJ2-1; 14 bases fit TRBD2. The CDR3 runs 17 residues. Germline V lookup: CDR1 SGHRS, CDR2 YFSETQ.

The sample holds many counts of this clonotype. The rearrangement links TRBV5-5 to TRBJ1-6, with TRBD1 identical over 7 bases. The CDR3 contains 15 residues. Per the germline V gene, CDR1 is SGHKS and CDR2 is YYEKEE (reference sequence). Trimming cost V 4 bases and J 12 bases; bases outside gene matches: 13. CDR3: CASSKKQGSGGPLHF. The CDR3 nucleotides are TGTGCCAGCAGCAAAAAACAGGGGTCAGGGGGACCCCTCCACTTT.

This clonotype was recorded at least ten times. The chain joins TRBV6-2 or TRBV6-3 to TRBJ2-3; D is possibly TRBD1 (6 bases). Per germline, CDR1 MNHEY and CDR2 SVGEGT. CDR3 length: 15 amino acids. V dropped 7 bases and J dropped 0 bases, with 14 bases sitting between them. CDR3 residues: CASKTPGQSTDTQYF. As DNA, the CDR3 is TGTGCCAGCAAGACGCCGGGACAAAGCACAGATACGCAGTATTTT.

The gene calls are TRBV27 and TRBJ2-7; D might be TRBD1 (5 bases). Germline V gene lookup returns CDR1 MNHEY and CDR2 SMNVEV (reference sequence). V lost 6 bases to trimming and J lost 1 base, with 13 bases between them. The CDR3 runs 14 residues. The CDR3 protein is CASRPSGLSYEQYF. The CDR3 bases are TGTGCCAGCAGACCATCAGGGTTGTCCTACGAGCAGTACTTC.